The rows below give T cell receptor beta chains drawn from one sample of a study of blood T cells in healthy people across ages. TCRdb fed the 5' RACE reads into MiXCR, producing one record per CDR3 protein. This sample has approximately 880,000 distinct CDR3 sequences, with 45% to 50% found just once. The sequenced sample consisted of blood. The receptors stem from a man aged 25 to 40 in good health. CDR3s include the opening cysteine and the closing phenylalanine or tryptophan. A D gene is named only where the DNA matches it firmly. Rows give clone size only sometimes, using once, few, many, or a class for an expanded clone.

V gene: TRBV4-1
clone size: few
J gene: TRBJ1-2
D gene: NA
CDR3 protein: CASSQASRLGYGYTF
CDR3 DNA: TGCGCCAGCAGCCAAGCTTCCCGGCTGGGTTATGGCTACACCTTC

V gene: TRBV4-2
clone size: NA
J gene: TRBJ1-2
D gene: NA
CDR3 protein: CASSQVSTESGYTF
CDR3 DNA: TGTGCCAGCAGCCAAGTTTCGACAGAGAGCGGCTACACCTTC

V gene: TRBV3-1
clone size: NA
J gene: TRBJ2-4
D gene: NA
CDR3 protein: CASSQGSRPSSGKNIQYF
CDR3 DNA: TGTGCCAGCAGCCAAGGGTCGAGGCCTAGCTCTGGCAAAAACATTCAGTACTTC

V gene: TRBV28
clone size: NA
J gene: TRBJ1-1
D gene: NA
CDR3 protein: CASTPPDGRATEAFF
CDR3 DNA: TGTGCCAGCACCCCCCCAGACGGACGGGCCACTGAAGCTTTCTTT

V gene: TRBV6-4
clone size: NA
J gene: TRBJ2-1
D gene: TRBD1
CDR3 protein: CASSDTDRDSYNEQFF
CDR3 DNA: TGTGCCAGCAGTGACACCGACAGGGATTCCTACAATGAGCAGTTCTTC

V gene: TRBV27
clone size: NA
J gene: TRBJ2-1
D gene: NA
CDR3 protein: CASGELVASSYNEQFF
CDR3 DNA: TGTGCCAGCGGCGAACTAGTCGCGAGCTCCTACAATGAGCAGTTCTTC

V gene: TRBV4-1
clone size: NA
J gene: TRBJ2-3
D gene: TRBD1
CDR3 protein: CTSKGQGHSDTQYF
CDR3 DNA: TGCACCAGCAAGGGACAGGGGCATTCAGATACGCAGTATTTT

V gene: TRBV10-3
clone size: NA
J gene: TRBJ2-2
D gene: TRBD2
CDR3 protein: CAISSAGGDTGELFF
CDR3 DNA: TGTGCCATCAGTTCGGCGGGAGGAGACACCGGGGAGCTGTTTTTT

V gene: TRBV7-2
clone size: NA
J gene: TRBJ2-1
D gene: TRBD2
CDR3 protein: CASSLAGLVSPYNKQFF
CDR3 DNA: TGTGCCAGCAGCTTAGCGGGACTAGTCAGCCCCTACAATAAGCAGTTCTTC

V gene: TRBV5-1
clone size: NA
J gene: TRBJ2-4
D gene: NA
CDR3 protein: CASSLGDNEGNIQYF
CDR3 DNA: TGCGCCAGCAGCTTGGGGGACAATGAGGGGAACATTCAGTACTTC

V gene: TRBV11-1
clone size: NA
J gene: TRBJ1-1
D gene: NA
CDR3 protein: CASSSLGGMNTEAFF
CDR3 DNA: TGTGCCAGCAGCTCCCTTGGGGGGATGAACACTGAAGCTTTCTTT

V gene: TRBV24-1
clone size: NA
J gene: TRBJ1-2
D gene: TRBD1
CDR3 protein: CATSDRRGRFYGYTF
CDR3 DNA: TGTGCCACCAGTGATCGCAGGGGGCGCTTCTATGGCTACACCTTC

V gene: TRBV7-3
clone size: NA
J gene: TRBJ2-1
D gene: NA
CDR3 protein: CAGSLSGGEGNEQFF
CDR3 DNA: TGTGCCGGCAGCTTAAGTGGGGGTGAGGGCAATGAGCAGTTCTTC

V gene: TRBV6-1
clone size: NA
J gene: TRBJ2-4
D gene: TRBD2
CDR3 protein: CASSEDTLAGGPIAKNIQYF
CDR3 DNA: TGTGCCAGCAGTGAAGACACCCTAGCGGGGGGGCCTATAGCCAAAAACATTCAGTACTTC

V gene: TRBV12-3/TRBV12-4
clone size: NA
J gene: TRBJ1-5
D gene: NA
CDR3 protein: CASSSGVGNQPQHF
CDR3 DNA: TGTGCCAGCAGTTCGGGGGTTGGCAATCAGCCCCAGCATTTT

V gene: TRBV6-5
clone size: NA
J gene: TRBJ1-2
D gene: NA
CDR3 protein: CASSYTTTAYGYTF
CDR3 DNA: TGTGCCAGCAGTTACACGACGACAGCCTATGGCTACACCTTC

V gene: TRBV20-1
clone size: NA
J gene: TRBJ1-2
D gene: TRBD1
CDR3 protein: CSAYYRDRDTVRGYGYTF
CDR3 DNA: TGCAGTGCGTACTACCGGGACAGGGACACGGTTCGGGGCTATGGCTACACCTTC

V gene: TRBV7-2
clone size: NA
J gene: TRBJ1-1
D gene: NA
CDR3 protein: CASSAWAGRNTEAFF
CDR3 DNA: TGTGCCAGCAGCGCATGGGCTGGGAGGAACACTGAAGCTTTCTTT

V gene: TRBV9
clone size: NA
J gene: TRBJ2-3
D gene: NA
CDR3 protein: CASSVVQGESETQYF
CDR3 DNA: TGTGCCAGCAGCGTAGTACAGGGAGAGAGTGAGACGCAGTATTTT

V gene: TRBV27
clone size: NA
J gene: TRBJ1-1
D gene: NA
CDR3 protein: CASSDLSTEAFF
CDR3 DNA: TGTGCCAGCAGCGATTTGAGCACTGAAGCTTTCTTT

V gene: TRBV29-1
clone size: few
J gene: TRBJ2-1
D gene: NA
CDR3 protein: CSVGGISYNEQFF
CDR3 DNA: TGCAGCGTTGGGGGAATCTCCTACAATGAGCAGTTCTTC

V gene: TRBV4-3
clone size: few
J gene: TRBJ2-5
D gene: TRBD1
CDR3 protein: CASSLLTGAGETQYF
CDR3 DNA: TGCGCCAGCAGTCTCCTTACAGGGGCTGGGGAGACCCAGTACTTC

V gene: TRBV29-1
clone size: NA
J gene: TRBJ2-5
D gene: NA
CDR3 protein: CSVVGLTEETQYF
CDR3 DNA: TGCAGCGTTGTGGGCTTGACGGAGGAGACCCAGTACTTC

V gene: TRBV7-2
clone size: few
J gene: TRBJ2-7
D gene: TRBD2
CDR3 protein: CASSLDSGGSSYEQYF
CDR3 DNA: TGTGCCAGCAGCTTAGATTCCGGGGGGAGTTCCTACGAGCAGTACTTC

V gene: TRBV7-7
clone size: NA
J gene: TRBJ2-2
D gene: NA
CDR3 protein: CASSSEPGSSGELFF
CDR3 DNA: TGTGCTAGCAGCTCCGAACCCGGGAGCTCGGGGGAGCTGTTTTTT

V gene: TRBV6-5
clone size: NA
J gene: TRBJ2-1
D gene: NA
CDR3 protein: CASSYGRGIHNEQFF
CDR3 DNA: TGTGCCAGCAGTTATGGGAGGGGGATACACAATGAGCAGTTCTTC

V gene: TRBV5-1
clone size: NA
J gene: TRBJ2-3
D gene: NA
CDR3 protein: CASSPSEAGPSTDTRYF
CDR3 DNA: TGCGCCAGCAGCCCAAGTGAGGCGGGCCCTAGCACAGATACGCGGTATTTT

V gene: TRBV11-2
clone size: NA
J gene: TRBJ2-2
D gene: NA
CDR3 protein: CASSLRGESNTGELFF
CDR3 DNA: TGTGCCAGCAGCTTAAGGGGGGAATCGAACACCGGGGAGCTGTTTTTT

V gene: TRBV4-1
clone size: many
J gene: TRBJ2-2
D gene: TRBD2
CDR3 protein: CASSHDSGTSGGELFF
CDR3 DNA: TGCGCCAGCAGCCATGATTCCGGGACTAGCGGCGGGGAGCTGTTTTTT

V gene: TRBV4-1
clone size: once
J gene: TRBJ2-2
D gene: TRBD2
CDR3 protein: CASGPGLAGGTNTGELFF
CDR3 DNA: TGCGCCAGCGGCCCGGGACTAGCGGGGGGCACGAACACCGGGGAGCTGTTTTTT

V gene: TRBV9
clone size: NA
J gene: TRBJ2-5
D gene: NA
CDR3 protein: CASSVARGVTQYF
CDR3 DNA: TGTGCCAGCAGCGTAGCCCGCGGGGTGACCCAGTACTTC

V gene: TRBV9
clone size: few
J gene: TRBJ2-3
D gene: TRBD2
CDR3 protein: CASSVVPLAGATDTQYF
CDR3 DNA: TGTGCCAGCAGCGTAGTTCCGCTAGCGGGGGCTACAGATACGCAGTATTTT

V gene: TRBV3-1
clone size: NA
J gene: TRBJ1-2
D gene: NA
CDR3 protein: CASSVRDQVYTF
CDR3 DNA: TGTGCCAGCAGCGTCCGGGACCAGGTCTACACCTTC

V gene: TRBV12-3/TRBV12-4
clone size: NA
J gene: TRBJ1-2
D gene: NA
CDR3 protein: CASSQRLDSRYGYTF
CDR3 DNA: TGTGCCAGCAGTCAGCGGCTCGACAGCAGATATGGCTACACCTTC

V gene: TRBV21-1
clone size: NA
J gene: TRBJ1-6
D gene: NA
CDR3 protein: CASSKWNGGSPLHF
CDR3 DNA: TGTGCCAGCAGCAAATGGAACGGAGGCTCACCCCTCCACTTT

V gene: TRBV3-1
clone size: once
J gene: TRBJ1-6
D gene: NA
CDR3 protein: CASSHRTVSPLHF
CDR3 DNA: TGTGCCAGCAGCCACCGCACAGTATCACCCCTCCACTTT

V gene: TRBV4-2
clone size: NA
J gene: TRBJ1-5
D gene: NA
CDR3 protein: CASSQDERDPYNQPQHF
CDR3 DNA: TGTGCCAGCAGCCAAGATGAGAGGGACCCGTACAATCAGCCCCAGCATTTT

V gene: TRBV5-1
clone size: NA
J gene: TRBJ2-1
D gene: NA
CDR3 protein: CASSLGSAYNEQFF
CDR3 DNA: TGCGCCAGCAGCTTGGGGTCAGCCTACAATGAGCAGTTCTTC

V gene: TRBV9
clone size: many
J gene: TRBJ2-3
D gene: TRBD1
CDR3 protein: CASSVGTGVGNTQYF
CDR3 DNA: TGTGCCAGCAGCGTAGGGACAGGGGTAGGGAATACGCAGTATTTT

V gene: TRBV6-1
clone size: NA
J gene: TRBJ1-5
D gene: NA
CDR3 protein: CASSEPSGAQPQHF
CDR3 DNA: TGTGCCAGCAGTGAACCGAGCGGTGCCCAGCCCCAGCATTTT

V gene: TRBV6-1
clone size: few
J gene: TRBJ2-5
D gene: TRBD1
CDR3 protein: CASSAGTGMLVAMETQYF
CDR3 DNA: TGTGCCAGCAGCGCCGGGACAGGGATGTTGGTAGCAATGGAGACCCAGTACTTC

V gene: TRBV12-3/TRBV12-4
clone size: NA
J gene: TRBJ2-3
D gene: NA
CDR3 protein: CASSSPDLSTDTQYF
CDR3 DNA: TGTGCCAGCAGTTCGCCAGACCTTAGCACAGATACGCAGTATTTT

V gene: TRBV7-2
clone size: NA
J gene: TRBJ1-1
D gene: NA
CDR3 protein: CASTRTVGSEAFF
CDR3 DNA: TGTGCCAGCACCCGAACAGTCGGTTCTGAAGCTTTCTTT

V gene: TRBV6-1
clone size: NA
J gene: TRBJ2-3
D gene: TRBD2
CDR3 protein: CASIRNGGIDTQYF
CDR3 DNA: TGTGCCAGCATCCGGAACGGGGGGATAGATACGCAGTATTTT

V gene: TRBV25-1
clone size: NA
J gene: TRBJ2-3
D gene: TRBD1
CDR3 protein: CASSDPTGGADTQYF
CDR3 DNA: TGTGCCAGCAGTGACCCGACAGGGGGGGCAGACACGCAGTATTTT

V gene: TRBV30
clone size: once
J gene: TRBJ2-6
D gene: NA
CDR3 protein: CAWNVPLGNGANVLTF
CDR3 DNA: TGTGCCTGGAATGTACCGCTAGGGAATGGGGCCAACGTCCTGACTTTC

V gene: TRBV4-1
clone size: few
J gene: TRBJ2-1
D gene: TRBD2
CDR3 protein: CASSHLLTSGGYNEQFF
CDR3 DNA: TGCGCCAGCAGCCACCTCTTAACTAGCGGCGGTTACAATGAGCAGTTCTTC